This T cell receptor beta chain was sequenced during a study of cytomegalovirus exposure and HLA in healthy donors. General study points: Analysis performed later found 16,000 or so TCR beta sequences associated with HLA alleles at 0.05 false discovery rate.

V was shortened by 3 bases and J by 6 bases, with 9 bases between the two germline ends. CDR3 size: 13 residues. Germline CDR1 is SGHRS and CDR2 is YFSETQ. The study ran its PCR with 60 Vbeta and 13 Jbeta primers. Measured with immunoSEQ multiplex PCR; TCRdb has only the in-frame clones, and not every one. The data hold under 80,000 clones, with 65% to 70% observed a single time. Points on this clone: Antigen unknown.

Sequencing input: PBMCs. The sequence came from a woman under 40 in good health and CMV-seronegative. The chain is built from TRBV5-1 and TRBJ2-2, with a possible D match to TRBD2 (6 bases). The CDR3 DNA sequence: TGCGCCAGCAGCTGGAGGGGCGCCGGGGAGCTGTTTTTT. Amino acids: CASSWRGAGELFF.